The present T cell receptor (beta chain) was sequenced within a study of radiotherapy plus CTLA-4 blockade in lung cancer. Study outcomes and limitations: TCR clones from tumors expanded in blood after radiotherapy plus ipilimumab.

Repertoires were generated with immunoSEQ multiplex PCR, while TCRdb's copy carries only in-frame clones and drops some. Of about 77,000 clones listed, around 74% are singletons. Patients with chemo-refractory metastatic non-small-cell lung cancer received focal radiation plus CTLA-4 blockade with ipilimumab. To note about this clone: Its antigen is unknown.

The CDR3 is made up of 16 amino acids. Germline values: CDR1 SGHTA, CDR2 FQGTGA. J was trimmed by 4 bases and V by 5 bases; bases with no gene match: 11. V and J are TRBV7-3 and TRBJ2-1; 7 bases map to TRBD2. The sequencing used peripheral blood, collected from a patient treated with radiotherapy plus ipilimumab. The clonotype originates from a human donor with non-small cell lung cancer whose response to radiotherapy plus ipilimumab could not be evaluated. CDR3 in amino acids: CASSPQLASTYNEQFF. The DNA of the CDR3 is TGTGCCAGCAGCCCACAACTAGCGAGTACATACAATGAGCAGTTCTTC. Full variable domain (remainder filled in from reference TRBV7-3 and TRBJ2-1): GAGVSQTPSNKVTEKGKYVELRCDPISGHTALYWYRQSLGQGPEFLIYFQGTGAADDSGLPNDRFFAVRPEGSVSTLKIQRTERGDSAVYLCASSPQLASTYNEQFFGPGTRLTVL.